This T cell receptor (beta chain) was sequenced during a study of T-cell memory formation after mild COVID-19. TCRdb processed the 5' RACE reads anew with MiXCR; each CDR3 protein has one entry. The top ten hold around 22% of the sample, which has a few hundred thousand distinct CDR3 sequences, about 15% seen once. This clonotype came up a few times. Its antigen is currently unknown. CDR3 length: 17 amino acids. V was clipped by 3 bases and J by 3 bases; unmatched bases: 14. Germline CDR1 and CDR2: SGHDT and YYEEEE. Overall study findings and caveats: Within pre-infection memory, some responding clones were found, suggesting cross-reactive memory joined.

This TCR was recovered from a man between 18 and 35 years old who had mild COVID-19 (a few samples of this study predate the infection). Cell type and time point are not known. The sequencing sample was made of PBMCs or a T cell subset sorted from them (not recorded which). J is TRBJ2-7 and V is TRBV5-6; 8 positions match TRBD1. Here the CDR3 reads CASSSPFGQGPFYEQYF. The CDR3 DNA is TGTGCCAGCAGCTCACCATTTGGACAGGGACCCTTCTACGAGCAGTACTTC.